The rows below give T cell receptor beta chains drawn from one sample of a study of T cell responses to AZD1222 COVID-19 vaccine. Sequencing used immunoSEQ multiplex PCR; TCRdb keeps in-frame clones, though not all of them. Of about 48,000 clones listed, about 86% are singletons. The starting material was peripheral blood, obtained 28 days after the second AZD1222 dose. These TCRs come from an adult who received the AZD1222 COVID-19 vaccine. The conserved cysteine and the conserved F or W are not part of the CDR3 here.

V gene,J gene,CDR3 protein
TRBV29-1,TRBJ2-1,SVGLAGSSYNEQF
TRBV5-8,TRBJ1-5,ASRLRTGPSNQPQH
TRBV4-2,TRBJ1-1,ASSQEAGAGEAF
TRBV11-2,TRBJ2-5,ASSLNRGPTETQY
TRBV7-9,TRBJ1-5,ASSRVGPQH
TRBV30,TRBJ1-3,AWSVGMAGAVTGNTIY
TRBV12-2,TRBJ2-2,ASRLGGPEEGRELF
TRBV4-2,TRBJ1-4,ASSQDGAGHEKLF
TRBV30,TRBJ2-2,AWSVTASTGELF
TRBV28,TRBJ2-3,ASSREPDTQY
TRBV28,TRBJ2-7,ASSLSPEVLGASYEQY
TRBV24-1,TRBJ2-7,ATSDPGTSSYEQY
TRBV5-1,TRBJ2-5,ASSLLTSGSQETQY
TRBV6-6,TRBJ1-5,ASSYSPRPQH
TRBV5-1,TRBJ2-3,ASSSLGGTDTQY
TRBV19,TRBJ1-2,ASSIGDRDVYGYT
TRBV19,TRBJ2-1,ASTPGGLYNEQF
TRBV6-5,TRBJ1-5,ASSLKGNQPQH
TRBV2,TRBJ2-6,ASSETSGSGSGANVLT
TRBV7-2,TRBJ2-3,ASSRDRDTDTQY
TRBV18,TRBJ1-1,ASSPTRGLNTEAF